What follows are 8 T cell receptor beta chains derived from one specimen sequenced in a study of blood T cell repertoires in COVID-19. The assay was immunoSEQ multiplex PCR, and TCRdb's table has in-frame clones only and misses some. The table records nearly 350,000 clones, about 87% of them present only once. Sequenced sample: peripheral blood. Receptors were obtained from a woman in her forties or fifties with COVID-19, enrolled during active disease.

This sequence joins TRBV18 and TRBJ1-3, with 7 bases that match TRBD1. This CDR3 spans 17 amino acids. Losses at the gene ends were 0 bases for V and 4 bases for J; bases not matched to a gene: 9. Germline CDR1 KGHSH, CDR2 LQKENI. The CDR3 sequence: CASSPPTLGTVGNTIYF. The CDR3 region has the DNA TGTGCCAGCTCACCACCGACTCTGGGGACAGTGGGAAACACCATATATTTT.

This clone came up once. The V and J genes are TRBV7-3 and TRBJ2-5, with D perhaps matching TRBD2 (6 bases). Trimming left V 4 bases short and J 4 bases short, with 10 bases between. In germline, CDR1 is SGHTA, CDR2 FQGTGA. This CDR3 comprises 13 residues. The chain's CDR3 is CASSSAGRETQYF. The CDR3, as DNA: TGTGCCAGCAGCTCGGCGGGGAGAGAGACCCAGTACTTC.

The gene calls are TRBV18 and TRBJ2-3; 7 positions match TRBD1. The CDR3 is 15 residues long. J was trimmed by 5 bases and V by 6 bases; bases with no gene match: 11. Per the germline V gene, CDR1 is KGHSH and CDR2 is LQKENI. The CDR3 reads CASSLPDRIQDTQYF. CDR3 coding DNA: TGTGCCAGCTCCCTCCCGGACAGGATTCAAGATACGCAGTATTTT.

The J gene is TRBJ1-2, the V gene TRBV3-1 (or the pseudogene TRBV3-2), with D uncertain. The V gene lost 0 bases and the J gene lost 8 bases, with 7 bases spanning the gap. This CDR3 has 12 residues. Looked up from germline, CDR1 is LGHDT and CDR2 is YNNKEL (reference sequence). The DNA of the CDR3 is TGTGCCAGCAGCCAAGATGGCGGGGGCTACACCTTC. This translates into CASSQDGGGYTF.

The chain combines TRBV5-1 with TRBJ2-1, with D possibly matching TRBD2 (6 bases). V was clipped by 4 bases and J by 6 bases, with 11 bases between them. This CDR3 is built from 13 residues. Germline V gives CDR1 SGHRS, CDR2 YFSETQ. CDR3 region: CASSPGTPNEQFF. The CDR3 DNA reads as TGCGCCAGCAGCCCCGGGACTCCCAATGAGCAGTTCTTC.

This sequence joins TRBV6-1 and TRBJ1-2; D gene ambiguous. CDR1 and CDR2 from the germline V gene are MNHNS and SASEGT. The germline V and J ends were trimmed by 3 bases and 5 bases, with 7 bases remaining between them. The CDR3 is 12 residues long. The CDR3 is CASSDRLYGYTF. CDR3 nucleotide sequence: TGTGCCAGCAGTGATCGTCTGTATGGCTACACCTTC.

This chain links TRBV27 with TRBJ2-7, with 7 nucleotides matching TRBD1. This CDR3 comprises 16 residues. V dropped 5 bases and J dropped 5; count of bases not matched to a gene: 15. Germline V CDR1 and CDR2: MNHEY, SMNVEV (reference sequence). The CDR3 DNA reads TGTGCCAGCAGTCCCCCACCGGGACAGTTATTCCACGAGCAGTACTTC. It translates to CASSPPPGQLFHEQYF.

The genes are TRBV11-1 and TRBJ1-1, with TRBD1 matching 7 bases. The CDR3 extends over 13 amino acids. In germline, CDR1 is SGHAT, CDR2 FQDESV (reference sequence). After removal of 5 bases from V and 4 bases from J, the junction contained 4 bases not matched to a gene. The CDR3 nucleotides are TGTGCCAGCAGCACCAGACAGGGCACTGAAGCTTTCTTT. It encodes CASSTRQGTEAFF. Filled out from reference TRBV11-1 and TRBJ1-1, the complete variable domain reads EAEVAQSPRYKITEKSQAVAFWCDPISGHATLYWYRQILGQGPELLVQFQDESVVDDSQLPKDRFSAERLKGVDSTLKIQPAELGDSAMYLCASSTRQGTEAFFGQGTRLTVV.